A selection of T cell receptor beta chains follows, all from one sample in a study of T cell changes during pregnancy in multiple sclerosis. Sequencing used immunoSEQ multiplex PCR; TCRdb keeps in-frame clones, though not all of them. The data contain approximately 35,000 clones, roughly nine tenths of them singletons. Sequenced here: CD4+ T cells from peripheral blood mononuclear cells, sampled in the third trimester of pregnancy. The source is a female donor in good health, enrolled as a control in a pregnancy study. Both conserved end residues are part of each CDR3. Fields, in order: D gene, V gene, J gene, clone size, CDR3 protein, CDR3 DNA. D genes are given only for firm matches. Some rows mark clone size as missing; the rest say once, few, many or name a class of expanded clone.

>-|TRBV7-6|TRBJ1-5|-
CASSLAAGNQPQHF
TGTGCCAGCAGCTTAGCGGCAGGCAATCAGCCCCAGCATTTT
>-|TRBV5-1|TRBJ1-6|once
CASSLVWQGISPLHF
TGCGCCAGCAGCTTGGTATGGCAGGGAATTTCACCCCTCCACTTT
>-|TRBV4-3|TRBJ2-1|once
CASSQGLANEQFF
TGCGCCAGCAGCCAAGGGCTAGCCAATGAGCAGTTCTTC
>-|TRBV4-1|TRBJ1-2|-
CASSFDSGGYGYTF
TGCGCCAGCAGCTTTGACAGCGGGGGGTATGGCTACACCTTC
>-|TRBV6-1|TRBJ2-1|-
CASSESQAIRSYNEQFF
TGTGCCAGCAGTGAATCACAGGCAATTAGGTCGTACAATGAGCAGTTCTTC
>-|TRBV19|TRBJ1-2|-
CASSIMGTFNYGYTF
TGTGCCAGTAGTATAATGGGCACGTTTAACTATGGCTACACCTTC
>-|TRBV5-6|TRBJ1-1|-
CASSFYKNTEAFF
TGTGCCAGCAGCTTTTACAAGAACACTGAAGCTTTCTTT
>-|TRBV14|TRBJ1-2|-
CASSQAPGNYGYTF
TGTGCCAGCAGCCAAGCCCCAGGGAACTATGGCTACACCTTC
>TRBD1|TRBV5-1|TRBJ2-1|-
CASSLAEQGPTNEQFF
TGCGCCAGCAGCTTGGCCGAACAGGGGCCCACGAATGAGCAGTTCTTC
>-|TRBV28|TRBJ2-7|-
CASGRANSYEQYF
TGTGCCAGCGGCAGGGCGAATTCCTACGAGCAGTACTTC
>-|TRBV19|TRBJ1-3|once
CASTGYSGNTIYF
TGTGCCAGTACCGGTTACTCTGGAAACACCATATATTTT
>-|TRBV7-9|TRBJ1-6|-
CASSSLNRVAGSPLHF
TGTGCCAGCAGCTCGTTAAACAGGGTAGCGGGTTCACCCCTCCACTTT
>-|TRBV7-3|TRBJ2-7|-
CASSLENSLEQYF
TGTGCCAGCAGCTTAGAGAATAGCCTCGAGCAGTACTTC
>-|TRBV28|TRBJ1-3|-
CASSVLRTGNTIYF
TGTGCCAGCAGTGTCTTGCGGACTGGAAACACCATATATTTT
>-|TRBV28|TRBJ1-1|-
CASSFVGRSMNTEAFF
TGTGCCAGCAGTTTTGTCGGGAGATCCATGAACACTGAAGCTTTCTTT
>TRBD2|TRBV11-2|TRBJ2-7|-
CASSLALAGGPRYEQYF
TGTGCCAGCAGCTTAGCCCTAGCGGGAGGGCCAAGGTACGAGCAGTACTTC
>-|TRBV5-8|TRBJ1-2|-
CASRDALTGSYGYTF
TGTGCCAGCAGGGATGCGCTTACGGGGTCCTATGGCTACACCTTC
>-|TRBV19|TRBJ2-1|-
CASSIGRLDRYNEQFF
TGTGCCAGTAGTATAGGCCGGCTAGACCGGTACAATGAGCAGTTCTTC
>-|TRBV7-3|TRBJ2-1|-
CASSLIGQSAYNEQFF
TGTGCCAGCAGCTTAATTGGCCAGTCCGCCTACAATGAGCAGTTCTTC
>TRBD2|TRBV4-3|TRBJ2-1|-
CASSQDFVLAGEVEQFF
TGCGCCAGCAGCCAAGATTTTGTCCTAGCGGGAGAGGTTGAGCAGTTCTTC
>-|TRBV10-3|TRBJ1-3|-
CAISAGSMEGRSGNTIYF
TGTGCCATCAGTGCCGGGAGTATGGAAGGTCGCTCTGGAAACACCATATATTTT
>TRBD1|TRBV4-3|TRBJ2-2|-
CASSQDSDRGGEGGDTGELFF
TGCGCCAGCAGCCAAGACTCGGACAGGGGAGGGGAGGGAGGGGACACCGGGGAGCTGTTTTTT
>-|TRBV4-3|TRBJ1-2|once
CASSLASGDNYGYTF
TGCGCCAGCAGCTTAGCTTCAGGGGATAACTATGGCTACACCTTC
>-|TRBV27|TRBJ1-6|once
CASSYGIYNSPLHF
TGTGCCAGCAGTTACGGTATCTATAATTCACCCCTCCACTTT
>-|TRBV7-2|TRBJ1-3|-
CASSYRTEFAGNTIYF
TGTGCCAGCAGCTACCGGACAGAATTTGCTGGAAACACCATATATTTT
>TRBD2|TRBV7-7|TRBJ2-5|-
CASSLGRLAGTQETQYF
TGTGCCAGCAGCTTAGGTCGCCTAGCGGGGACACAAGAGACCCAGTACTTC
>-|TRBV6-8|TRBJ1-2|-
CASSFLSSRKTYGYTF
TGTGCCAGCAGTTTTCTCAGCTCTAGAAAGACCTATGGCTACACCTTC
>-|TRBV6-5|TRBJ1-2|-
CASSYSGGDYGYTF
TGTGCCAGCAGTTACTCAGGGGGAGACTATGGCTACACCTTC
>-|TRBV9|TRBJ2-3|-
CASSASFYGRGTQYF
TGTGCCAGCAGCGCCTCCTTCTACGGGAGAGGTACGCAGTATTTT
>-|TRBV7-2|TRBJ2-5|-
CASSPLGTQYF
TGTGCCAGCAGCCCGCTAGGGACCCAGTACTTC
>-|TRBV18|TRBJ2-2|-
CASSPRENTGELFF
TGTGCCAGCTCACCCCGGGAGAACACCGGGGAGCTGTTTTTT
>TRBD2|TRBV27|TRBJ2-1|-
CASRDPSGRAYNEQFF
TGTGCCAGCAGAGACCCGAGCGGGAGGGCCTACAATGAGCAGTTCTTC
>-|TRBV6-1|TRBJ1-5|-
CASTFGVYSNQPQHF
TGTGCCAGCACTTTCGGGGTTTATAGCAATCAGCCCCAGCATTTT
>-|TRBV7-9|TRBJ1-5|once
CASSLGPGFNQPQHF
TGTGCCAGCAGCTTGGGGCCCGGCTTTAATCAGCCCCAGCATTTT
>TRBD2|TRBV9|TRBJ2-3|-
CASSVAGRGASTDTQYF
TGTGCCAGCAGCGTAGCTGGGCGGGGGGCTAGCACAGATACGCAGTATTTT